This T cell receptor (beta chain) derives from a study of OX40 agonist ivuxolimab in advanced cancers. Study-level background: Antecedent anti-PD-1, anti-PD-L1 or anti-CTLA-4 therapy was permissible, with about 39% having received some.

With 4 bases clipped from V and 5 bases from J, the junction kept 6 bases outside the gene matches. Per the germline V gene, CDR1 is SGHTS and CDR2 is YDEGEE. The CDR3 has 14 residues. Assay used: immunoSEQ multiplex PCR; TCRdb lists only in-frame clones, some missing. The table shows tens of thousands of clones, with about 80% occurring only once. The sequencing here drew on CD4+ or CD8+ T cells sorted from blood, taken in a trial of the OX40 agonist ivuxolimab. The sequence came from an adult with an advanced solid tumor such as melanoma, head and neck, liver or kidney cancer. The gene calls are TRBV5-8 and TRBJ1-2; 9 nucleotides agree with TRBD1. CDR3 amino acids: CASSRGTGLYGYTF. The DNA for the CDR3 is TGTGCCAGCAGCCGGGGGACAGGGTTGTATGGCTACACCTTC.